This TCR beta chain was observed in a study of T cell repertoires in cytomegalovirus infection (dated by TCRdb to the late 2010s). Study-level background: Alongside well-studied HLA-B-restricted epitopes, the peptide stimulations were aimed at recently identified HLA-C-restricted CMV epitopes, whose presentation resists viral immunomodulation. Donor HLA type was relevant to the analysis, as public TCR beta signatures indicated carriage of CMV infection together with the matching HLA type.

The sample's treatment or condition label, in plain terms: in vitro stimulation with specific CMV peptide epitopes to enrich CMV-specific T cells. V loses 4 bases at its end and J loses 8 bases; junction bases beyond the gene matches: 9. The CDR3 sequence holds 14 residues, the cysteine and phenylalanine included. The kept DNA is CDR3 alone, 42 bases in frame from the first base. This clonotype was detected only a few times. It has no known antigen specificity. Base quality data are lacking; no much larger clone is found one base away. The sequencing machine was an Illumina HiSeq 1500. In TCRdb, the public reads were trimmed at Q25 with fastp and aligned with MiXCR, with productive beta chains retained. When rows share a CDR3 protein, they turn into one entry using the most common DNA and genes. The sample has 160,000 or so distinct CDR3 sequences on record, roughly 22% of them singletons. The ten largest clonotypes hold roughly 25% of the sample.

Study-wide conclusions, independent of this receptor: The ex vivo response was dominated by HLA-C-restricted CMV-specific TCR beta clonotypes, which also provided the single most frequent clonotype in two of eight donors. In both this cohort and an independent cohort of some 350 donors, the cumulative frequency of public TCR beta family members distinguished carriers of CMV infection plus the relevant HLA type.

The origin of this receptor is a human donor in good health (CMV status not recorded). Some clones in this sample may be carry-over from other donors' samples. This chain joins TRBV12-3 or TRBV12-4 to TRBJ1-1; 8 of the junction bases match TRBD1. The starting material was CD8+ T cells from cultured PBMCs, obtained from culture after CMV antigen stimulation. The CDR3 reads as follows: CASSYTGGSSEAFF. The nucleotide sequence is given as TGTGCCAGCAGTTACACAGGGGGTTCCTCGGAAGCTTTCTTT.